What follows are 14 T cell receptor beta chains derived from one specimen sequenced in a study of cytomegalovirus exposure and HLA in healthy donors (dated by TCRdb to the late 2010s). The library was built by means of the immunoSEQ multiplex PCR assay. For the multiplex PCR, a mixture combining 60 forward primers for TCR Vbeta segments and 13 reverse primers for TCR Jbeta segments was used. TCRdb retrieved this table from immuneACCESS and kept in-frame rearrangements only. Not all clones are present; in checked studies, unresolved V genes account for under half, and no reason is known for the remainder. This sample is represented by more than 150,000 clones; roughly 80% of them were singletons. The leading ten clones occupy around 3.9% of the sample. Sequencing was performed on PBMCs. These receptors originate from a man in his fifties in good health and CMV-seronegative.

This clone appeared once. The genes are TRBV2 and TRBJ1-2, with no clear D. The CDR3 has 14 residues. Germline V gene data show CDR1 as SNHLY and CDR2 as FYNNEI. The V gene lost 7 bases and the J gene lost 2 bases, with 14 bases spanning the gap. The CDR3 sequence: CASTPRAGNYGYTF. The CDR3 bases are TGTGCCAGCACCCCGAGGGCGGGAAACTATGGCTACACCTTC.

This clone appeared a single time. V and J are TRBV30 and TRBJ2-5; maybe TRBD1 (6 bases). This CDR3 is 14 amino acids long. Germline lookup yields CDR1 GTSNPN and CDR2 SVGIG (reference sequence). With 1 base removed from V and 1 base from J, the gap between germline ends came to 10 bases. For the CDR3, the DNA is TGTGCCTGGAGTGAAGGGGGAATCCAAGAGACCCAGTACTTC. This codes for CAWSEGGIQETQYF.

The V call is TRBV18, the J call TRBJ2-3, with TRBD1 identical over 9 bases. The germline V gene encodes CDR1 KGHSH and CDR2 LQKENI. V shed 6 bases, J shed 5 bases, and the junction held 9 bases outside the gene matches. The CDR3 extends over 15 amino acids. The CDR3 bases are TGTGCCAGCTCTCGACCGGGACAGGGAGAAGATACGCAGTATTTT. Translating it yields CASSRPGQGEDTQYF. Combining the CDR3 with reference TRBV18 and TRBJ2-3 gives the whole variable domain NAGVMQNPRHLVRRRGQEARLRCSPMKGHSHVYWYRQLPEEGLKFMVYLQKENIIDESGMPKERFSAEFPKEGPSILRIQQVVRGDSAAYFCASSRPGQGEDTQYFGPGTRLTVL.

The chain couples TRBV6-1 to TRBJ2-1, with D perhaps TRBD1 (6 bases). The CDR3 sequence is 14 residues long. V was shortened by 11 bases and J by 5 bases, with 19 bases between the two germline ends. Germline values: CDR1 MNHNS, CDR2 SASEGT. The DNA of the CDR3 is TGTGCCGGCAATAGTGGACAGATCAACAATGAGCAGTTCTTC. Translation: CAGNSGQINNEQFF.

In its sample, this clone was seen once. The J gene is TRBJ1-3, the V gene TRBV30; D is perhaps TRBD1 (6 bases). Trimming left V 3 bases short and J 0 bases short, with 12 bases between. The CDR3 length is 15 residues. Per germline, CDR1 GTSNPN and CDR2 SVGIG (reference sequence). This CDR3 reads CAWRVRTDSGNTIYF. The CDR3 DNA sequence: TGTGCCTGGAGGGTAAGGACAGACTCTGGAAACACCATATATTTT.

This rearrangement joins TRBV27 to TRBJ1-2; a possible D gene is TRBD1 (5 bases). This CDR3 region has 12 residues. Trimming left V 6 bases short and J 7 bases short, with 12 bases between. Germline V gene sequence: CDR1 MNHEY, CDR2 SMNVEV (reference sequence). In DNA, the CDR3 is TGTGCCAGCAGGGCGGGACGAGGTGGCTACACCTTC. Translation gives CASRAGRGGYTF.

This clone was seen more than once but under ten times. The chain's CDR3 is CASRQGGTYNSPLHF. CDR3 bases: TGTGCCAGCAGACAGGGTGGCACCTATAATTCACCCCTCCACTTT. The chain has TRBV6-5 and TRBJ1-6, with a weak D call TRBD1 (6 bases). V was pared by 6 bases and J by 2 bases, with 11 bases between. Germline CDR1 reads MNHEY; CDR2 reads SVGAGI. CDR3 length equals 15 residues.

The chain joins TRBV7-8 to TRBJ1-1; the D is unclear. V was pared by 5 bases and J by 7 bases, with 14 bases between. Germline V gives CDR1 SGHVS, CDR2 FQNEAQ. This CDR3 is 13 amino acids long. This CDR3 reads CASSKSLEGEAFF. The CDR3 coding sequence is TGTGCCAGCAGCAAATCTCTCGAGGGTGAAGCTTTCTTT.

This clone was counted once. The chain is built from TRBV5-4 and TRBJ1-2; 7 bases are a match to TRBD1. The CDR3 is 14 amino acids. Per germline, CDR1 SGHNT and CDR2 YYREEE (reference sequence). After removal of 4 bases from V and 4 bases from J, the junction contained 7 bases not matched to a gene. In DNA, the CDR3 is TGTGCCAGCAGCCGACAGGGCTCCCGCTATGGCTACACCTTC. It codes for CASSRQGSRYGYTF.

CDR3 in amino acids: CASSETAYNEQFF. The CDR3 bases are TGTGCCAGCAGCGAGACAGCCTACAATGAGCAGTTCTTC. This rearrangement joins TRBV5-6 to TRBJ2-1; perhaps TRBD1 as D (5 bases). The CDR3 is 13 residues long. Germline V gives CDR1 SGHDT, CDR2 YYEEEE. The V and J ends lost 4 bases and 2 bases respectively, with 7 bases between them.

The chain couples TRBV6-5 to TRBJ1-6; D not certain. V lost 4 bases and J 2 bases, leaving 12 bases between the germline ends. This CDR3 spans 16 amino acids. Germline values: CDR1 MNHEY, CDR2 SVGAGI. CDR3 DNA sequence: TGTGCCAGCAGTTCCGCGGGGAGCACCTATAATTCACCCCTCCACTTT. It encodes CASSSAGSTYNSPLHF.

This chain connects TRBV19 to TRBJ1-4, with D possibly being TRBD1 (5 bases). The CDR3 extends over 14 amino acids. CDR1 and CDR2 (germline): LNHDA, SQIVND (reference sequence). The V and J ends lost 2 bases and 8 bases respectively, with 12 bases between them. This chain's CDR3 is CASSIQGLQEKLFF. In DNA form, the CDR3 reads TGTGCCAGTAGTATACAGGGATTGCAGGAAAAACTGTTTTTT.

Only one count was recorded for this clone. The chain links TRBV19 to TRBJ1-6; tentatively, D is TRBD1 (6 bases). This CDR3 region has 13 residues. V was clipped by 2 bases and J by 10 bases, with 9 bases between them. Germline-derived CDR1 and CDR2 are LNHDA and SQIVND (reference sequence). The CDR3 bases are TGTGCCAGTAGTATATTAGGGGGATCACCCCTCCACTTT. This sequence encodes CASSILGGSPLHF.

This clone has a handful of counts. The chain employs TRBV11-3 and TRBJ1-1; D is unclear. V lost 4 bases to trimming and J lost 4 bases, with 10 bases between them. The CDR3 is 13 amino acids. From germline, CDR1 is SGHNT and CDR2 YENEEA. CDR3 sequence reads: CASSSFPGTEAFF. CDR3 sequence (DNA): TGTGCCAGCAGCTCGTTCCCAGGCACTGAAGCTTTCTTT.